These 14 T cell receptor beta chains were sequenced from one sample in a study of T cells in localized non-small cell lung cancer. The repertoire was sequenced with immunoSEQ multiplex PCR; TCRdb's copy has only in-frame clones and lacks some. The sample records approximately 1,300 clones, roughly 28% being singletons. The sequencing here drew on normal lung tissue next to the tumor, taken before any cancer treatment. Receptors originate from a male donor older than 55 with stage II lung adenocarcinoma.

The V and J genes are TRBV2 and TRBJ2-5; a weak D match, TRBD1 (6 bases). The germline CDR1 and CDR2 sequences are SNHLY and FYNNEI. CDR3 length: 13 amino acids. V shed 6 bases and J shed 5 bases, with 13 bases lying between them. CDR3 sequence: CASSLRQAETQYF. CDR3 in DNA: TGTGCCAGCAGCCTCAGACAGGCCGAGACCCAGTACTTC.

The sample holds a few counts of this clone. The V gene is TRBV9, the J gene TRBJ2-1; D not certain. Germline assignment: CDR1 SGDLS and CDR2 YYNGEE. V shed 4 bases and J shed 7 bases, with 9 bases lying between them. This CDR3 contains 12 residues. This CDR3 is CASSPGWNEQFF. The DNA for the CDR3 is TGTGCCAGCAGCCCCGGTTGGAATGAGCAGTTCTTC.

The rearrangement links TRBV19 to TRBJ1-5, with TRBD1 matching 9 bases. Trimming at V came to 10 bases and at J to 5 bases, leaving 6 bases not matched to a gene. Germline CDR1 LNHDA, CDR2 SQIVND (reference sequence). CDR3 size: 13 residues. The CDR3 sequence: CATARDRDQPQHF. The CDR3 DNA reads TGTGCCACCGCCAGGGACAGGGATCAGCCCCAGCATTTT.

The V and J genes are TRBV9 and TRBJ1-1; D call uncertain. V was pared by 3 bases and J by 1 base, with 7 bases between. The CDR3 runs to 13 residues. CDR1 is SGDLS and CDR2 is YYNGEE in the germline V gene. The CDR3 DNA sequence: TGTGCCAGCAGCGAGGCGGCGAACACTGAAGCTTTCTTT. It is translated as CASSEAANTEAFF.

This clone was seen a handful of times. The V call is TRBV1, the J call TRBJ1-2. TRBV1 is shown as a pseudogene. This CDR3 is 13 amino acids long. The chain's CDR3 is CASSHDYFYGYTF. The CDR3 DNA follows: TGCGCCAGCAGCCACGATTACTTCTATGGCTACACCTTC.

In DNA form, the CDR3 reads TGTGCCAGCTCACCGGAGGGAGGATACAATCAGCCCCAGCATTTT. This encodes CASSPEGGYNQPQHF. The chain couples TRBV18 to TRBJ1-5; D not certain. The CDR3 covers 15 residues. Trimming cost V 3 bases and J 3 bases, with 12 bases left between them. The germline CDR1 and CDR2 sequences are KGHSH and LQKENI.

By frequency in the sample, this clone is medium-sized (0.01 to 0.1%). The CDR3 region is CASSYFGGTDNSPLHF. The CDR3 nucleotides are TGTGCCAGCAGTTACTTCGGGGGGACCGATAATTCACCCCTCCACTTT. This chain links TRBV6-8 with TRBJ1-6; weak D call: TRBD1 (5 bases). The germline gives CDR1 MNHGY, CDR2 SAAAGT. Trimming cost V 1 base and J 5 bases, with 12 bases left between them. There are 16 residues in the CDR3.

The J gene is TRBJ2-1, the V gene TRBV19; 9 bases are shared with TRBD1. J lost 5 bases, V lost 6 bases, and 11 bases had no gene match. The CDR3 loop spans 16 amino acids. Germline CDR1 reads LNHDA; CDR2 reads SQIVND (reference sequence). CDR3 sequence: CASSLIGDRDHNEQFF. The CDR3 coding sequence is TGTGCCAGTAGCCTAATTGGGGACAGGGACCACAATGAGCAGTTCTTC. The whole variable domain, remainder taken from reference TRBV19 and TRBJ2-1, is DGGITQSPKYLFRKEGQNVTLSCEQNLNHDAMYWYRQDPGQGLRLIYYSQIVNDFQKGDIAEGYSVSREKKESFPLTVTSAQKNPTAFYLCASSLIGDRDHNEQFFGPGTRLTVL.

The chain joins TRBV11-3 to TRBJ2-2; 13 nucleotides align to TRBD2. The V gene's germline CDR1 is SGHNT and CDR2 YENEEA. This CDR3 comprises 16 residues. V was pared by 8 bases and J by 0 bases, with 3 bases of the junction left unmatched. CDR3 DNA: TGTGCCAGCCGGACTAGCGGGGGTTCGAACACCGGGGAGCTGTTTTTT. Encoded protein: CASRTSGGSNTGELFF.

The chain links TRBV5-1 to TRBJ1-5, with D unclear. The CDR3 is 14 residues long. V was cut by 7 bases and J by 4 bases, with 15 bases left in between. Germline CDR1 SGHRS, CDR2 YFSETQ. The CDR3 region is CASSVGVANQPQHF. CDR3 sequence (DNA): TGCGCCAGCTCGGTAGGAGTAGCAAATCAGCCCCAGCATTTT.

The chain couples TRBV6-8 to TRBJ1-1; D call uncertain. This CDR3 region has 14 residues. Trimming took 6 bases from V and 1 from J, leaving 12 bases between them. CDR1 is MNHGY, CDR2 SAAAGT, per germline. The CDR3 nucleotides read TGTGCCAGCAGCCCAGTTGCAGCGAACACTGAAGCTTTCTTT. It specifies CASSPVAANTEAFF.

The V and J genes are TRBV9 and TRBJ1-6; no clear D gene. The CDR3 consists of 14 residues. The germline V gene has CDR1 SGDLS and CDR2 YYNGEE. Trimming took off 6 bases at V and 8 bases at J, with 15 bases between the two ends. CDR3 nucleotide sequence: TGTGCCAGCACGACCCGGGAGTATCATTCACCCCTCCACTTT. Its protein product is CASTTREYHSPLHF.

The chain couples TRBV6-8 to TRBJ1-1; 7 positions agree with TRBD1. CDR1 MNHGY and CDR2 SAAAGT come from the germline V gene. With V trimmed by 5 bases and J by 3 bases, 3 bases remained unmatched. CDR3 length: 13 amino acids. Here the CDR3 reads CASSGGTDTEAFF. The CDR3 DNA sequence: TGTGCCAGCAGTGGTGGGACAGACACTGAAGCTTTCTTT.

The rearrangement uses TRBV18 and TRBJ1-5, with D unresolved. The CDR3 spans 13 residues. V shed 3 bases and J shed 9 bases, with 12 bases lying between them. The germline gives CDR1 KGHSH, CDR2 LQKENI. CDR3 residues: CASSPALPGPQHF. Here the CDR3 DNA reads TGTGCCAGCTCACCGGCCCTCCCTGGGCCCCAGCATTTT.